The 16 T cell receptor beta chains in this list originate from one sample, sequenced in a study of cytomegalovirus exposure and HLA in healthy donors. In the PCR, 60 Vbeta and 13 Jbeta primers were used. The assay was immunoSEQ multiplex PCR, and TCRdb's table has in-frame clones only and misses some. The sample yields approximately 290,000 clones, roughly 80% seen once. The sequencing input was PBMCs. These receptors were obtained from a girl under 10 years old in good health and CMV-seronegative.

The chain joins TRBV28 to TRBJ2-5; unclear D gene. Between the trimmed V and J ends, which lost 7 bases and 3 bases, there was a span of 9 bases. Per the germline V gene, CDR1 is MDHEN and CDR2 is SYDVKM. The CDR3 is 12 amino acids. CDR3 sequence reads: CASMVAEETQYF. Written as DNA, the CDR3 is TGTGCCAGCATGGTTGCGGAAGAGACCCAGTACTTC.

The CDR3 here is CASSFGPGQGSPLHF. DNA for the CDR3: TGTGCCAGCAGCTTCGGACCCGGCCAGGGTTCACCCCTCCACTTT. This chain links TRBV11-1 with TRBJ1-6; weak D call: TRBD1 (5 bases). Germline CDR1 reads SGHAT; CDR2 reads FQDESV (reference sequence). The CDR3 totals 15 residues. Trimming stripped 3 bases from V and 9 bases from J, with 15 bases between.

The V and J genes are TRBV4-1 and TRBJ2-3; D is undetermined. Per germline, CDR1 MGHRA and CDR2 YSYEKL. Trimming took off 2 bases at V and 1 base at J, with 7 bases between the two ends. The CDR3 length is 14 residues. As DNA, the CDR3 is TGCGCCAGCAGCCAATACACCCGCACAGATACGCAGTATTTT. Residues: CASSQYTRTDTQYF.

The rearrangement links TRBV7-9 to TRBJ2-7; 15 bases match TRBD2. The CDR3 loop spans 19 amino acids. The V gene end was trimmed by 1 base and the J gene end by 5 bases; junction bases not matched to a gene: 12. The V gene's germline CDR1 is SEHNR and CDR2 FQNEAQ (reference sequence). The CDR3 reads CASSLVGPGLAGGLHEQYF. In nucleotides, the CDR3 is TGTGCCAGCAGCTTAGTGGGCCCGGGACTAGCGGGAGGTCTCCACGAGCAGTACTTC.

A few counts support this clone. The chain has TRBV7-6 and TRBJ2-3, with D hard to call. The CDR3 runs 13 residues. CDR1 is SGHVS and CDR2 is FNYEAQ in the germline V gene. V was trimmed by 1 base and J by 3 bases, leaving 5 bases between them. CDR3 amino acids: CASSLVLTDTQYF. The CDR3 DNA follows: TGTGCCAGCAGCTTAGTCCTGACAGATACGCAGTATTTT.

The rearrangement joins TRBV2 to TRBJ1-2; D is unclear. V lost 2 bases and J 2 bases, leaving 6 bases between the germline ends. Germline-derived CDR1 and CDR2 are SNHLY and FYNNEI. The CDR3 runs 13 residues. Here the CDR3 reads CASSEQLNYGYTF. The CDR3 DNA is TGTGCCAGCAGTGAACAGTTAAACTATGGCTACACCTTC.

The genes are TRBV2 and TRBJ1-5, with a weak D call TRBD1 (5 bases). This CDR3 is built from 16 residues. Trimming took 4 bases from V and 4 from J, leaving 17 bases between them. Germline CDR1 SNHLY, CDR2 FYNNEI. CDR3 in amino acids: CASSVLGGDGNQPQHF. CDR3 DNA sequence: TGTGCCAGCAGTGTGTTGGGGGGAGACGGGAATCAGCCCCAGCATTTT.

The V and J genes are TRBV7-3 and TRBJ2-2, with D unclear. V dropped 5 bases and J dropped 4 bases, with 8 bases sitting between them. Germline lookup yields CDR1 SGHTA and CDR2 FQGTGA. The length of the CDR3 is 13 residues. CDR3 DNA: TGTGCCAGCAGCCTCACAAGCACCGGGGAGCTGTTTTTT. Translating it yields CASSLTSTGELFF.

This rearrangement joins TRBV18 to TRBJ1-2, with TRBD1 matching 8 bases. This CDR3 region has 13 residues. Trimming at V came to 2 bases and at J to 6 bases, leaving 2 bases not matched to a gene. Germline V gene sequence: CDR1 KGHSH, CDR2 LQKENI. The CDR3 reads CASSPGQGNGYTF. CDR3 nucleotides: TGTGCCAGCTCACCAGGACAGGGCAATGGCTACACCTTC.

On this clone itself: This sample also contains other DNA sequences that code for the same CDR3. The rearrangement joins TRBV5-1 to TRBJ2-1; 9 bases agree with TRBD1. V shed 3 bases, J shed 3 bases, and the junction held 4 bases outside the gene matches. Per germline, CDR1 SGHRS and CDR2 YFSETQ. This CDR3 is built from 15 residues. CDR3 sequence: CASSSGQGSYNEQFF. The CDR3 DNA is TGCGCCAGCAGCTCCGGACAGGGGAGCTACAATGAGCAGTTCTTC.

The CDR3 here is CASSTTSGSGEQYF. DNA for the CDR3: TGTGCCAGCAGCACGACTAGCGGGAGTGGCGAGCAGTACTTC. The chain recombines TRBV7-3 with TRBJ2-7; 12 positions agree with TRBD2. This CDR3 has 14 residues. The V gene end was trimmed by 5 bases and the J gene end by 6 bases; junction bases not matched to a gene: 5. Germline CDR1 reads SGHTA; CDR2 reads FQGTGA.

The chain employs TRBV5-4 and TRBJ2-1; 9 positions match TRBD1. V shed 4 bases and J 4 bases; nucleotides not matched to a gene: 6. The CDR3 totals 15 residues. CDR1 is SGHNT and CDR2 is YYREEE in the germline V gene (reference sequence). The CDR3 is CASSMGTGSYNEQFF. CDR3 nucleotide sequence: TGTGCCAGCAGCATGGGGACAGGGAGTTACAATGAGCAGTTCTTC.

This clone was counted a single time. This chain uses TRBV11-2 with TRBJ1-3; D not certain. CDR3 length: 14 amino acids. Per germline, CDR1 SGHAT and CDR2 FQNNGV. With 5 bases removed from V and 0 bases from J, the gap between germline ends came to 8 bases. CDR3 in amino acids: CASSLLFSGNTIYF. CDR3 bases: TGTGCCAGCAGCCTCCTGTTCTCTGGAAACACCATATATTTT.

The chain joins TRBV7-3 to TRBJ2-3; 11 nucleotides align to TRBD2. The CDR3 has 16 residues. With V trimmed by 8 bases and J by 4 bases, 11 bases remained unmatched. Germline V lookup: CDR1 SGHTA, CDR2 FQGTGA. CDR3 in amino acids: CASSPLSGGAADTQYF. CDR3 in DNA: TGTGCCAGCTCTCCCCTTAGCGGGGGGGCGGCAGATACGCAGTATTTT.

CDR3 residues: CASSSEWGLARRNSPLHF. CDR3 coding DNA: TGCGCCAGCAGCTCGGAATGGGGCCTTGCGAGGCGAAATTCACCCCTCCACTTT. The chain employs TRBV5-1 and TRBJ1-6; TRBD1 might be the D (5 bases). Trimming cost V 3 bases and J 7 bases, with 23 bases left between them. CDR3 length equals 18 residues. Per germline, CDR1 SGHRS and CDR2 YFSETQ.

This chain uses TRBV11-2 with TRBJ2-7, with 7 bases identical to TRBD2. The CDR3 runs to 17 residues. Germline loops: CDR1 SGHAT, CDR2 FQNNGV. The ends lost 2 bases at V and 3 bases at J; junction bases unmatched: 13. The CDR3 nucleotides are TGTGCCAGCAGCTTACGGGGTTTGCTAGCGGCAGGCTACGAGCAGTACTTC. Translating it yields CASSLRGLLAAGYEQYF. Variable domain in full (rest from reference TRBV11-2 and TRBJ2-7): EAGVAQSPRYKIIEKRQSVAFWCNPISGHATLYWYQQILGQGPKLLIQFQNNGVVDDSQLPKDRFSAERLKGVDSTLKIQPAKLEDSAVYLCASSLRGLLAAGYEQYFGPGTRLTVT.